This TCR beta chain was recovered during a study of CD8 T cells in ankylosing spondylitis. Overall study results and limits: In ankylosing spondylitis patients, matched synovial fluid reportedly showed significant enrichment of disease-linked clones. For ankylosing spondylitis blood, a TCR beta motif of about eight highly homologous variants appeared characteristic. Disease-linked clones bore a CD8+ phenotype, appearing relatively rarely in peripheral blood.

V shed 1 base and J shed 10 bases, with 12 bases lying between them. This CDR3 region has 13 residues. The germline V gene encodes CDR1 KGHDR and CDR2 SFDVKD. With regard to this clonotype: Its antigen is as yet unknown.

TCRdb ran MiXCR on the 5' RACE reads and lists one entry per CDR3 protein. This sample yields around 450,000 distinct CDR3 sequences, of which 26% are seen a single time; roughly 0.9% belongs to the top ten. The source material was blood, either unsorted or a sorted T cell fraction (not recorded which). This sequence was found in a male donor with ankylosing spondylitis. The V call is TRBV24-1, the J call TRBJ1-1; a possible D gene is TRBD1 (6 bases). The CDR3 spells CATSDLAAGVAFF. The CDR3 DNA reads as TGTGCCACCAGTGATTTAGCGGCAGGGGTAGCTTTCTTT.